This is a list of T cell receptor beta chains from one sample in a study of chemoradiotherapy in HPV16-positive cancers. Profiled with immunoSEQ multiplex PCR; TCRdb holds only in-frame clones, not every one. Of about 4,700 clones in the sample, 60% to 85% were seen once. The sequencing used tumor tissue, collected from a patient who underwent chemoradiotherapy. The receptors here all came from a human donor with HPV-associated anogenital cancer. Each CDR3 is given with its conserved first and last residue. Each record gives: D gene, V gene, J gene, clone size, CDR3 protein, CDR3 DNA. The D gene is left open where the match is weak. The size field is filled for only some rows; it gives once, few, many or a size class.

D: -
V: TRBV29-1
J: TRBJ2-1
size: -
CDR3: CSASPPSSSYNEQFF
DNA: TGCAGCGCCAGCCCCCCTAGCTCCTCCTACAATGAGCAGTTCTTC

D: -
V: TRBV5-1
J: TRBJ2-1
size: once
CDR3: CASSLAESTYNEQFF
DNA: TGCGCCAGCAGCTTGGCAGAGTCTACCTACAATGAGCAGTTCTTC

D: -
V: TRBV14
J: TRBJ2-1
size: -
CDR3: CASSLGPSAEQFF
DNA: TGTGCCAGCAGCCTTGGGCCATCGGCCGAGCAGTTCTTC

D: -
V: TRBV18
J: TRBJ1-2
size: -
CDR3: CASSPGRDPNYGYTF
DNA: TGTGCCAGCTCACCTGGGAGGGACCCTAACTATGGCTACACCTTC

D: TRBD1
V: TRBV6-4
J: TRBJ2-1
size: -
CDR3: CASSDSTGGYNEQFF
DNA: TGTGCCAGCAGTGACTCGACAGGGGGCTACAATGAGCAGTTCTTC

D: TRBD1
V: TRBV7-2
J: TRBJ1-2
size: -
CDR3: CASSLAWGQGSGYTF
DNA: TGTGCCAGCAGCTTAGCGTGGGGACAGGGGTCTGGCTACACCTTC

D: TRBD1
V: TRBV14
J: TRBJ1-1
size: once
CDR3: CASSQGGGQGKAFF
DNA: TGTGCCAGCAGCCAAGGGGGAGGACAGGGGAAAGCTTTCTTT

D: -
V: TRBV4-2
J: TRBJ2-2
size: few
CDR3: CASSQVGGLGAGELFF
DNA: TGTGCCAGCAGCCAAGTTGGAGGATTGGGGGCCGGGGAGCTGTTTTTT

D: -
V: TRBV7-3
J: TRBJ2-2
size: -
CDR3: CASSLMGHGNTGELFF
DNA: TGTGCCAGCAGCTTAATGGGGCACGGGAACACCGGGGAGCTGTTTTTT

D: -
V: TRBV29-1
J: TRBJ2-5
size: -
CDR3: CSVAGGIQETQYF
DNA: TGCAGCGTAGCAGGGGGGATCCAAGAGACCCAGTACTTC

D: TRBD2
V: TRBV11-2
J: TRBJ2-5
size: once
CDR3: CASSLGSGGVETQYF
DNA: TGTGCCAGCAGCTTGGGTAGCGGGGGGGTGGAGACCCAGTACTTC

D: TRBD2
V: TRBV7-2
J: TRBJ2-3
size: -
CDR3: CASTGRGLAGGLTDTQYF
DNA: TGTGCCAGCACTGGGAGGGGGCTAGCGGGAGGGTTGACAGATACGCAGTATTTT

D: -
V: TRBV30
J: TRBJ1-2
size: once
CDR3: CAWSRFTRQPGYTF
DNA: TGTGCCTGGAGTAGATTTACCCGACAACCCGGCTACACCTTC

D: -
V: TRBV28
J: TRBJ2-4
size: -
CDR3: CASAEAKNIQYF
DNA: TGTGCCAGCGCGGAAGCCAAAAACATTCAGTACTTC

D: TRBD1
V: TRBV7-9
J: TRBJ1-6
size: -
CDR3: CASSLIQGGSPLHF
DNA: TGTGCCAGCAGCTTAATACAGGGGGGGTCACCCCTCCACTTT

D: TRBD1
V: TRBV5-3
J: TRBJ1-5
size: -
CDR3: CARRGGRVGNQPQHF
DNA: TGTGCCAGAAGAGGGGGCAGGGTGGGCAATCAGCCCCAGCATTTT

D: -
V: TRBV11-2
J: TRBJ1-3
size: large
CDR3: CASSLEYSGNTIYF
DNA: TGTGCCAGCAGCTTAGAGTACTCTGGAAACACCATATATTTT

D: TRBD2
V: TRBV6-1
J: TRBJ2-3
size: few
CDR3: CASSRTSGGGDTQYF
DNA: TGTGCCAGCAGTAGGACTAGCGGGGGGGGCGATACGCAGTATTTT

D: TRBD1
V: TRBV5-6
J: TRBJ2-7
size: -
CDR3: CASSMTGVREQYF
DNA: TGTGCCAGCAGTATGACAGGGGTGCGGGAGCAGTACTTC

D: -
V: TRBV9
J: TRBJ1-3
size: -
CDR3: CASSVGRDGNTIYF
DNA: TGTGCCAGCAGCGTAGGCAGGGATGGAAACACCATATATTTT

D: TRBD1
V: TRBV27
J: TRBJ2-2
size: -
CDR3: CASSTTTGSGELFF
DNA: TGTGCCAGCAGCACGACGACAGGGTCCGGGGAGCTGTTTTTT

D: -
V: TRBV14
J: TRBJ2-5
size: few
CDR3: CASSLRRIQETQYF
DNA: TGTGCCAGCAGCCTAAGACGTATCCAAGAGACCCAGTACTTC

D: -
V: TRBV11-2
J: TRBJ1-5
size: -
CDR3: CASSVGGTQPQHF
DNA: TGTGCCAGCAGTGTCGGAGGGACGCAGCCCCAGCATTTT

D: TRBD2
V: TRBV2
J: TRBJ2-3
size: -
CDR3: CASSPTSGSTDTQYF
DNA: TGTGCCAGCAGTCCTACTAGCGGGAGTACAGATACGCAGTATTTT

D: -
V: TRBV29-1
J: TRBJ2-7
size: -
CDR3: CSVGGNEQYF
DNA: TGCAGCGTTGGGGGAAACGAGCAGTACTTC

D: -
V: TRBV7-2
J: TRBJ2-5
size: -
CDR3: CALSIGAVQETQYF
DNA: TGTGCCCTCTCAATCGGGGCAGTCCAAGAGACCCAGTACTTC

D: -
V: TRBV4-3
J: TRBJ2-7
size: -
CDR3: CASSQGTGPYEQYF
DNA: TGCGCCAGCAGCCAAGGGACTGGGCCCTACGAGCAGTACTTC

D: -
V: TRBV10-3
J: TRBJ2-2
size: -
CDR3: CAIRLGQDANTGELFF
DNA: TGTGCCATCAGACTAGGACAAGACGCGAACACCGGGGAGCTGTTTTTT

D: -
V: TRBV2
J: TRBJ1-4
size: -
CDR3: CASKESTNEKLFF
DNA: TGTGCCAGCAAGGAGTCAACTAATGAAAAACTGTTTTTT

D: TRBD1
V: TRBV5-4
J: TRBJ1-2
size: -
CDR3: CASSAKDREIGYTF
DNA: TGTGCCAGCAGCGCCAAAGACAGGGAGATAGGCTACACCTTC

D: -
V: TRBV2
J: TRBJ2-2
size: few
CDR3: CASSVRTRGELFF
DNA: TGTGCCAGCAGTGTGAGGACCCGCGGGGAGCTGTTTTTT

D: -
V: TRBV25-1
J: TRBJ1-1
size: few
CDR3: CASSERQAQRLMNTEAFF
DNA: TGTGCCAGCAGTGAACGACAGGCCCAAAGACTTATGAACACTGAAGCTTTCTTT

D: -
V: TRBV28
J: TRBJ2-7
size: -
CDR3: CASTRMGGIEQYF
DNA: TGTGCCAGCACCCGAATGGGCGGTATCGAGCAGTACTTC

D: TRBD1
V: TRBV5-1
J: TRBJ2-2
size: -
CDR3: CASSPGTGGMNTGELFF
DNA: TGCGCCAGCAGCCCCGGGACAGGGGGAATGAACACCGGGGAGCTGTTTTTT

D: -
V: TRBV30
J: TRBJ2-1
size: -
CDR3: CAWSRLADNEQFF
DNA: TGTGCCTGGAGTAGGTTAGCGGACAATGAGCAGTTCTTC

D: -
V: TRBV28
J: TRBJ1-6
size: -
CDR3: CASSLPSQGAPLHF
DNA: TGTGCCAGCAGTCTCCCGTCACAGGGAGCACCCCTCCACTTT

D: -
V: TRBV6-5
J: TRBJ2-7
size: -
CDR3: CASRGTGAYEQYF
DNA: TGTGCCAGCAGGGGGACTGGGGCCTACGAGCAGTACTTC

D: TRBD1
V: TRBV6-5
J: TRBJ1-2
size: -
CDR3: CASSYRGQGNYGYTF
DNA: TGTGCCAGCAGTTACCGGGGACAGGGGAACTATGGCTACACCTTC

D: TRBD1
V: TRBV4-1
J: TRBJ1-1
size: -
CDR3: CASSHPGTGMIDTEAFF
DNA: TGCGCCAGCAGCCACCCCGGGACAGGGATGATAGACACTGAAGCTTTCTTT

D: -
V: TRBV18
J: TRBJ1-1
size: -
CDR3: CASSPPGGRGEAFF
DNA: TGTGCCAGCTCACCACCGGGGGGCAGGGGTGAAGCTTTCTTT

D: TRBD2
V: TRBV30
J: TRBJ2-3
size: -
CDR3: CAWSVTSGATDTQYF
DNA: TGTGCCTGGAGTGTGACTAGCGGGGCCACAGATACGCAGTATTTT

D: -
V: TRBV7-2
J: TRBJ2-3
size: -
CDR3: CASSSTHSTDTQYF
DNA: TGTGCCAGCTCCTCAACCCACAGCACAGATACGCAGTATTTT

D: TRBD2
V: TRBV4-2
J: TRBJ2-6
size: -
CDR3: CASSPGTSTSGANVLTF
DNA: TGTGCCAGCAGCCCCGGGACTAGCACCTCTGGGGCCAACGTCCTGACTTTC

D: -
V: TRBV30
J: TRBJ2-2
size: -
CDR3: CAWSSVNTGELFF
DNA: TGTGCCTGGAGTTCTGTGAACACCGGGGAGCTGTTTTTT

D: -
V: TRBV5-4
J: TRBJ2-3
size: -
CDR3: CASSFYSISTDTQYF
DNA: TGTGCCAGCAGCTTTTACAGCATTAGCACAGATACGCAGTATTTT

D: -
V: TRBV5-1
J: TRBJ1-5
size: few
CDR3: CASSLGGERQPQHF
DNA: TGCGCCAGCAGCTTGGGAGGGGAGAGGCAGCCCCAGCATTTT

D: TRBD2
V: TRBV4-3
J: TRBJ2-2
size: -
CDR3: CASSQALAGVNTGELFF
DNA: TGCGCCAGCAGCCAAGCTCTAGCGGGAGTTAACACCGGGGAGCTGTTTTTT

D: -
V: TRBV5-1
J: TRBJ2-1
size: -
CDR3: CASSLSPGAQNEQFF
DNA: TGCGCCAGCAGCTTGAGTCCGGGGGCGCAGAATGAGCAGTTCTTC

D: TRBD1
V: TRBV9
J: TRBJ1-3
size: -
CDR3: CASSIGVGQGINTIYF
DNA: TGTGCCAGCAGCATAGGGGTAGGACAGGGGATAAACACCATATATTTT

D: -
V: TRBV4-3
J: TRBJ2-2
size: -
CDR3: CASSQEGAGSGTGELFF
DNA: TGCGCCAGCAGCCAAGAAGGGGCGGGGTCCGGCACCGGGGAGCTGTTTTTT

D: TRBD2
V: TRBV7-6
J: TRBJ2-7
size: -
CDR3: CASSLGATGGLAYEQYF
DNA: TGTGCCAGCAGCTTAGGGGCCACGGGGGGGTTAGCTTACGAGCAGTACTTC